These 7 T cell receptor beta chains were all obtained from the same sample, sequenced in a study of cytomegalovirus exposure and HLA in healthy donors. It was with 60 Vbeta and 13 Jbeta primers that the PCR ran. Clones were read by immunoSEQ multiplex PCR, and TCRdb kept only the in-frame ones, dropping some. The data show under 250,000 clones, around 76% seen once. The sample was PBMCs. These receptor sequences come from a man under 40 in good health and CMV-seronegative.

The chain has TRBV5-1 and TRBJ2-1; weak D call: TRBD1 (7 bases). The V gene lost 4 bases and the J gene lost 8 bases, with 13 bases spanning the gap. Germline V gene lookup returns CDR1 SGHRS and CDR2 YFSETQ. The CDR3 loop spans 13 amino acids. CDR3 bases: TGCGCCAGCAGCGTCGACAGGGAGGATGAGCAGTTCTTC. Encoded protein: CASSVDREDEQFF. The whole variable domain, filled in from reference TRBV5-1 and TRBJ2-1, reads KAGVTQTPRYLIKTRGQQVTLSCSPISGHRSVSWYQQTPGQGLQFLFEYFSETQRNKGNFPGRFSGRQFSNSRSEMNVSTLELGDSALYLCASSVDREDEQFFGPGTRLTVL.

The J gene is TRBJ1-3, the V gene TRBV5-1, with 7 bases fitting TRBD1. The germline gives CDR1 SGHRS, CDR2 YFSETQ. Germline trimming cut 4 bases from V and 2 bases from J; bases unmatched to any gene: 3. This CDR3 is built from 14 residues. DNA of the CDR3: TGCGCCAGCAGCCAGCAGGGGGCTGGAAACACCATATATTTT. Its translation: CASSQQGAGNTIYF.

CDR3 in DNA: TGTGCCAGCAGCGATAAGCCCCAGGGAGGGAATCAGCCCCAGCATTTT. This codes for CASSDKPQGGNQPQHF. V is TRBV27 and J is TRBJ1-5; maybe TRBD1 (5 bases). This CDR3 spans 16 amino acids. The germline CDR1 and CDR2 sequences are MNHEY and SMNVEV (reference sequence). Trimming took off 6 bases at V and 4 bases at J, with 19 bases between the two ends.

This chain connects TRBV2 to TRBJ2-7; 8 bases map to TRBD2. The CDR3 loop spans 16 amino acids. Trimming cost V 0 bases and J 7 bases; bases outside gene matches: 11. Germline values: CDR1 SNHLY, CDR2 FYNNEI. CDR3 region: CASSEAGRGGAGEQYF. CDR3 DNA sequence: TGTGCCAGCAGTGAAGCGGGCCGGGGGGGGGCTGGAGAGCAGTACTTC.

In its sample, this clone was seen once. V is TRBV27 and J is TRBJ1-2; D not resolved. Germline lookup yields CDR1 MNHEY and CDR2 SMNVEV (reference sequence). CDR3 size: 13 residues. V lost 0 bases, J lost 7 bases, and 9 bases lay in between. In DNA, the CDR3 is TGTGCCAGCAGTTTATCGGGAGGGCTTGGCTACACCTTC. As protein: CASSLSGGLGYTF.

This clone has only a few counts. The CDR3: CSVEDRQGGDYEQYF. DNA for the CDR3: TGCAGCGTTGAAGATCGGCAGGGAGGTGACTACGAGCAGTACTTC. This chain connects TRBV29-1 to TRBJ2-7; weak D call: TRBD2 (6 bases). Germline values: CDR1 SQVTM, CDR2 ANQGSEA. Trimming stripped 0 bases from V and 3 bases from J, with 15 bases between. This CDR3 region has 15 residues.

This clone has a single count. The gene calls are TRBV27 and TRBJ1-2, with 7 nucleotides matching TRBD1. Germline CDR1 is MNHEY and CDR2 is SMNVEV (reference sequence). V lost 5 bases, J lost 4 bases, and 10 bases stayed unmatched. This CDR3 is built from 15 residues. Here the CDR3 DNA reads TGTGCCAGCAGTCCCCGACAGGGTTTGAGCTATGGCTACACCTTC. Translated: CASSPRQGLSYGYTF.